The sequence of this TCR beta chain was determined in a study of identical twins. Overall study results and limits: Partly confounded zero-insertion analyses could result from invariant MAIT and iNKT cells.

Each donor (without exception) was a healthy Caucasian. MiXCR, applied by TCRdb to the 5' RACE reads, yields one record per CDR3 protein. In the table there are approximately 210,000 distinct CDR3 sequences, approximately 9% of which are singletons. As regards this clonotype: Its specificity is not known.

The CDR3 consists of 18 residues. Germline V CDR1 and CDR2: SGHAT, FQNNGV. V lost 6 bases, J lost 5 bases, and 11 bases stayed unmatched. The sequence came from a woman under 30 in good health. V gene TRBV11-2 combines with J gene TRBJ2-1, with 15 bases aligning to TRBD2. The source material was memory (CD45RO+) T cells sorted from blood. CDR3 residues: CASSSNPGLAGGHNEQFF. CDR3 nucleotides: TGTGCCAGCAGTTCAAATCCGGGACTAGCGGGGGGACACAATGAGCAGTTCTTC.